A single sample gave rise to the 8 T cell receptor beta chains below, sequenced in a study of T-cell reconstitution after alpha-beta-depleted transplantation in children. The TCRbeta library incorporated unique molecular identifiers. Each CDR3 protein is one row after TCRdb ran MiXCR on the PCR reads. The table records around 530,000 distinct CDR3 sequences, about 30% of them present only once. Here the sequenced sample was PBMCs from the stem cell graft donor, taken from the stem cell graft. The receptors come from a human donor who donated a stem cell graft to a child with aplastic anemia.

This clonotype was observed a handful of times. The V call is TRBV10-3, the J call TRBJ2-7; the D is unclear. V lost 11 bases and J 6 bases, leaving 11 bases between the germline ends. The CDR3 sequence is 10 residues long. Per the germline V gene, CDR1 is ENHRY and CDR2 is SYGVKD. The DNA of the CDR3 is TGTGCCTTCCGGGTAGGCGAGCAGTACGTC. It codes for CAFRVGEQYV.

This clonotype was counted between two and nine times. J is TRBJ2-1 and V is TRBV5-1; 13 bases match TRBD2. Germline-derived CDR1 and CDR2 are SGHRS and YFSETQ. This CDR3 is built from 17 residues. The junction had 5 bases not matched to a gene; V was cut back by 4 bases and J by 1 base. DNA of the CDR3: TGCGCCAGCAGCCCGCAGGGACTAGCGGGATCCTACAATGAGCAGTTCTTC. Translating it yields CASSPQGLAGSYNEQFF. Variable domain in full (rest from reference TRBV5-1 and TRBJ2-1): KAGVTQTPRYLIKTRGQQVTLSCSPISGHRSVSWYQQTPGQGLQFLFEYFSETQRNKGNFPGRFSGRQFSNSRSEMNVSTLELGDSALYLCASSPQGLAGSYNEQFFGPGTRLTVL.

This clonotype came up a few times. V and J are TRBV11-2 and TRBJ2-2; D ambiguous. Trimming took off 1 base at V and 6 bases at J, with 9 bases between the two ends. Germline V gives CDR1 SGHAT, CDR2 FQNNGV. The CDR3 totals 14 residues. The CDR3 DNA sequence: TGTGCCAGCAGCTTAGCTCCGGCGGCCGGGGAGCTGTTTTTT. This sequence encodes CASSLAPAAGELFF.

The chain has TRBV29-1 and TRBJ1-1; D remains unclear. CDR1 SQVTM and CDR2 ANQGSEA come from the germline V gene. V was cut by 4 bases and J by 0 bases, with 12 bases left in between. The CDR3 is made up of 14 amino acids. The DNA of the CDR3 is TGCAGCGTTGTGACGATTCACATGAACACTGAAGCTTTCTTT. Translating it yields CSVVTIHMNTEAFF.

This clonotype was observed many times. The chain recombines TRBV20-1 with TRBJ1-4; D gene uncertain. CDR1 is DFQATT and CDR2 is SNEGSKA in the germline V gene (reference sequence). V dropped 2 bases and J dropped 8 bases, with 15 bases sitting between them. The CDR3 contains 14 residues. CDR3: CSARSPGPAEKLFF. The DNA for the CDR3 is TGCAGTGCTAGATCCCCCGGTCCCGCGGAAAAACTGTTTTTT.

The chain carries TRBV12-3 or TRBV12-4 and TRBJ1-2, with TRBD1 matching 8 bases. The CDR3 extends over 17 amino acids. The V and J ends lost 0 bases and 0 bases, in that order; junction bases with no gene match: 6. This CDR3 is CASSLAQGTGANYGYTF. In DNA form, the CDR3 reads TGTGCCAGCAGTTTAGCGCAGGGGACAGGAGCTAACTATGGCTACACCTTC.

This clonotype was seen only a few times. This rearrangement joins TRBV7-9 to TRBJ2-2; 11 bases line up with TRBD2. After removal of 7 bases from V and 4 bases from J, the junction contained 8 bases not matched to a gene. Per the germline V gene, CDR1 is SEHNR and CDR2 is FQNEAQ (reference sequence). CDR3 length equals 16 residues. The CDR3 DNA sequence: TGTGCCAGCAACCTCGGACTAGCGGGCCCCACCGGGGAGCTGTTTTTT. It codes for CASNLGLAGPTGELFF.

The chain carries TRBV11-1 and TRBJ2-7; D is ambiguous. V shed 1 base and J shed 2 bases, with 9 bases lying between them. Germline V gene data show CDR1 as SGHAT and CDR2 as FQDESV (reference sequence). The CDR3 covers 14 residues. The CDR3 DNA follows: TGTGCCAGCAGCTTAGGTCCCACCACCTACGAGCAGTACTTC. Protein: CASSLGPTTYEQYF.